The rows below give T cell receptor beta chains drawn from one sample of a study of blood T cell repertoires in COVID-19. Repertoires were generated with immunoSEQ multiplex PCR, while TCRdb's copy carries only in-frame clones and drops some. The sample shows roughly 250,000 clones, around nine tenths of them seen only once. Sequencing used peripheral blood. Receptors were obtained from a woman in her thirties or forties who had recovered from COVID-19. The CDR3 runs from the conserved cysteine through the conserved F or W. A D gene is named only where the DNA matches it firmly. Some rows have no size entry. The others give once, few or many, or a class for an expanded clone.

V gene: TRBV6-5
clone size: few
J gene: TRBJ1-6
D gene: .
CDR3 length: 14
CDR3 protein: CASQASRRDSPLHF
CDR3 DNA: TGTGCCAGCCAGGCGTCCCGGCGGGATTCACCCCTCCACTTT

V gene: TRBV19
clone size: .
J gene: TRBJ1-6
D gene: TRBD1
CDR3 length: 15
CDR3 protein: CASSGTQGVGSPLHF
CDR3 DNA: TGTGCCAGTAGTGGGACACAGGGGGTAGGCTCACCCCTCCACTTT

V gene: TRBV11-3
clone size: .
J gene: TRBJ2-1
D gene: TRBD2
CDR3 length: 17
CDR3 protein: CASSFSPGLAGYNEQFF
CDR3 DNA: TGTGCCAGCAGCTTTTCCCCGGGACTAGCGGGCTACAATGAGCAGTTCTTC

V gene: TRBV19
clone size: once
J gene: TRBJ1-5
D gene: .
CDR3 length: 15
CDR3 protein: CASSMFSGSNQPQHF
CDR3 DNA: TGTGCCAGTAGTATGTTTTCGGGGTCCAATCAGCCCCAGCATTTT

V gene: TRBV11-2
clone size: once
J gene: TRBJ1-3
D gene: .
CDR3 length: 17
CDR3 protein: CASSLIPGQFSGNTIYF
CDR3 DNA: TGTGCCAGCAGCTTGATACCCGGACAGTTCTCTGGAAACACCATATATTTT

V gene: TRBV14
clone size: .
J gene: TRBJ2-3
D gene: TRBD1
CDR3 length: 15
CDR3 protein: CASSQRRQGADTQYF
CDR3 DNA: TGTGCCAGCAGCCAACGGAGACAGGGGGCAGATACGCAGTATTTT

V gene: TRBV4-3
clone size: .
J gene: TRBJ2-3
D gene: TRBD2
CDR3 length: 19
CDR3 protein: CASSPKKTLAGGPTDTQYF
CDR3 DNA: TGCGCCAGCAGCCCCAAGAAAACACTAGCGGGAGGGCCCACAGATACGCAGTATTTT

V gene: TRBV2
clone size: .
J gene: TRBJ2-5
D gene: TRBD2
CDR3 length: 15
CDR3 protein: CASSRNALAGETQYF
CDR3 DNA: TGTGCCAGCAGTAGAAACGCCCTAGCGGGAGAGACCCAGTACTTC

V gene: TRBV9
clone size: .
J gene: TRBJ2-5
D gene: TRBD2
CDR3 length: 14
CDR3 protein: CASSVGSGMETQYF
CDR3 DNA: TGTGCCAGCAGCGTAGGGAGCGGGATGGAGACCCAGTACTTC

V gene: TRBV11-1
clone size: once
J gene: TRBJ2-5
D gene: TRBD1
CDR3 length: 15
CDR3 protein: CASSVPGQPGETQYF
CDR3 DNA: TGTGCCAGCAGCGTACCGGGACAGCCAGGAGAGACCCAGTACTTC

V gene: TRBV6-5
clone size: many
J gene: TRBJ1-2
D gene: .
CDR3 length: 13
CDR3 protein: CASSQTETYGYTF
CDR3 DNA: TGTGCCAGCAGTCAGACAGAAACCTATGGCTACACCTTC

V gene: TRBV4-2
clone size: many
J gene: TRBJ2-3
D gene: TRBD1
CDR3 length: 15
CDR3 protein: CASRAGTGDSDTQYF
CDR3 DNA: TGTGCCAGCAGAGCAGGGACAGGGGACTCAGATACGCAGTATTTT

V gene: TRBV28
clone size: .
J gene: TRBJ2-5
D gene: TRBD2
CDR3 length: 16
CDR3 protein: CASSFGSGGAGETQYF
CDR3 DNA: TGTGCCAGCAGTTTTGGCAGCGGGGGGGCCGGGGAGACCCAGTACTTC

V gene: TRBV7-2
clone size: .
J gene: TRBJ2-3
D gene: .
CDR3 length: 13
CDR3 protein: CASSLTQPSTQYF
CDR3 DNA: TGTGCCAGCAGCTTAACGCAGCCTAGTACGCAGTATTTT

V gene: TRBV7-9
clone size: .
J gene: TRBJ2-7
D gene: .
CDR3 length: 15
CDR3 protein: CASSLALGGWNEQYF
CDR3 DNA: TGTGCCAGCAGCTTAGCGCTAGGGGGTTGGAACGAGCAGTACTTC

V gene: TRBV19
clone size: .
J gene: TRBJ2-3
D gene: TRBD2
CDR3 length: 14
CDR3 protein: CASTVTSGTDTQYF
CDR3 DNA: TGTGCCAGTACAGTGACTAGCGGGACTGATACGCAGTATTTT

V gene: TRBV30
clone size: .
J gene: TRBJ1-4
D gene: .
CDR3 length: 14
CDR3 protein: CAWSWGQGNEKLFF
CDR3 DNA: TGTGCCTGGAGTTGGGGGCAGGGGAATGAAAAACTGTTTTTT

V gene: TRBV24-1
clone size: .
J gene: TRBJ1-5
D gene: TRBD1
CDR3 length: 16
CDR3 protein: CATSDNTGVGNQPQHF
CDR3 DNA: TGTGCCACCAGTGACAATACAGGGGTTGGTAATCAGCCCCAGCATTTT

V gene: TRBV28
clone size: .
J gene: TRBJ2-2
D gene: .
CDR3 length: 13
CDR3 protein: CASSLFRTGELFF
CDR3 DNA: TGTGCCAGCAGTTTATTCCGGACCGGGGAGCTGTTTTTT

V gene: TRBV20-1
clone size: .
J gene: TRBJ2-1
D gene: .
CDR3 length: 12
CDR3 protein: CSASRQTPEQFF
CDR3 DNA: TGCAGTGCTAGTAGACAGACCCCTGAGCAGTTCTTC

V gene: TRBV27
clone size: once
J gene: TRBJ1-4
D gene: TRBD1
CDR3 length: 15
CDR3 protein: CASSPGTGTNEKLFF
CDR3 DNA: TGTGCCAGCAGTCCAGGGACAGGGACTAATGAAAAACTGTTTTTT

V gene: TRBV28
clone size: once
J gene: TRBJ1-2
D gene: .
CDR3 length: 10
CDR3 protein: CASGGGGYTF
CDR3 DNA: TGTGCCAGCGGCGGAGGAGGCTACACCTTC

V gene: TRBV27
clone size: once
J gene: TRBJ2-5
D gene: TRBD2
CDR3 length: 12
CDR3 protein: CATGGIQETQYF
CDR3 DNA: TGTGCCACCGGGGGGATTCAAGAGACCCAGTACTTC

V gene: TRBV5-1
clone size: .
J gene: TRBJ2-5
D gene: TRBD2
CDR3 length: 19
CDR3 protein: CASSLRGTSGGRDQETQYF
CDR3 DNA: TGCGCCAGCAGCTTACGAGGGACTAGCGGGGGGAGAGATCAAGAGACCCAGTACTTC

V gene: TRBV29-1
clone size: .
J gene: TRBJ2-2
D gene: TRBD1
CDR3 length: 15
CDR3 protein: CSVERTGGNTGELFF
CDR3 DNA: TGCAGCGTTGAGAGGACAGGGGGCAACACCGGGGAGCTGTTTTTT

V gene: TRBV11-3
clone size: .
J gene: TRBJ2-1
D gene: TRBD2
CDR3 length: 17
CDR3 protein: CASSLEGLASSYNEQFF
CDR3 DNA: TGTGCCAGCAGCTTAGAGGGACTAGCGAGCTCCTACAATGAGCAGTTCTTC

V gene: TRBV6-5
clone size: .
J gene: TRBJ1-2
D gene: TRBD1
CDR3 length: 14
CDR3 protein: CASSPPGTGKGYTF
CDR3 DNA: TGTGCCAGCAGTCCCCCGGGGACAGGGAAAGGCTACACCTTC

V gene: TRBV12-5
clone size: .
J gene: TRBJ2-1
D gene: TRBD2
CDR3 length: 15
CDR3 protein: CASGQGLARYNEQFF
CDR3 DNA: TGTGCTAGTGGACAGGGACTAGCGCGTTACAATGAGCAGTTCTTC

V gene: TRBV4-2
clone size: .
J gene: TRBJ2-5
D gene: .
CDR3 length: 17
CDR3 protein: CASSPSGSMGAGETQYF
CDR3 DNA: TGTGCCAGCAGCCCCTCGGGATCAATGGGGGCAGGGGAGACCCAGTACTTC

V gene: TRBV11-2
clone size: .
J gene: TRBJ1-4
D gene: TRBD1
CDR3 length: 15
CDR3 protein: CASSSGGQGQSELFF
CDR3 DNA: TGTGCCAGCAGCTCGGGGGGACAGGGCCAAAGTGAACTGTTTTTT

V gene: TRBV6-5
clone size: .
J gene: TRBJ1-3
D gene: .
CDR3 length: 13
CDR3 protein: CASRTASGNTIYF
CDR3 DNA: TGTGCCAGCAGGACAGCTTCTGGAAACACCATATATTTT

V gene: TRBV7-3
clone size: .
J gene: TRBJ2-1
D gene: .
CDR3 length: 13
CDR3 protein: CASTLGGVNEQFF
CDR3 DNA: TGTGCCAGCACCCTAGGGGGGGTCAATGAGCAGTTCTTC

V gene: TRBV3-1/TRBV3-2
clone size: .
J gene: TRBJ1-2
D gene: .
CDR3 length: 13
CDR3 protein: CASSQVPQNGYTF
CDR3 DNA: TGTGCCAGCAGCCAAGTACCGCAGAATGGCTACACCTTC

V gene: TRBV19
clone size: .
J gene: TRBJ2-7
D gene: .
CDR3 length: 14
CDR3 protein: CASSLLGTSYEQYF
CDR3 DNA: TGTGCCAGTAGCCTCCTAGGTACCTCCTACGAGCAGTACTTC

V gene: TRBV5-8
clone size: few
J gene: TRBJ1-2
D gene: .
CDR3 length: 12
CDR3 protein: CASSWPNYGYTF
CDR3 DNA: TGTGCCAGCAGCTGGCCCAACTATGGCTACACCTTC

V gene: TRBV7-9
clone size: .
J gene: TRBJ1-5
D gene: .
CDR3 length: 15
CDR3 protein: CASSPREYSGQPQHF
CDR3 DNA: TGTGCCAGCAGCCCCCGGGAGTACTCCGGGCAGCCCCAGCATTTT

V gene: TRBV11-2
clone size: .
J gene: TRBJ1-5
D gene: TRBD1
CDR3 length: 16
CDR3 protein: CASSPGTGGVNQPQHF
CDR3 DNA: TGTGCCAGCAGCCCAGGGACAGGGGGAGTCAATCAGCCCCAGCATTTT

V gene: TRBV30
clone size: .
J gene: TRBJ2-1
D gene: TRBD2
CDR3 length: 14
CDR3 protein: CACSTGLAGNEQFF
CDR3 DNA: TGTGCCTGTTCGACAGGACTAGCGGGGAATGAGCAGTTCTTC

V gene: TRBV7-9
clone size: .
J gene: TRBJ2-1
D gene: TRBD1
CDR3 length: 15
CDR3 protein: CASSLSGGRNNEQFF
CDR3 DNA: TGTGCCAGCAGCTTATCAGGGGGCCGAAACAATGAGCAGTTCTTC

V gene: TRBV2
clone size: .
J gene: TRBJ2-7
D gene: .
CDR3 length: 16
CDR3 protein: CASSDAGTGRAYEQYF
CDR3 DNA: TGTGCCAGCAGTGATGCAGGTACCGGCAGGGCCTACGAGCAGTACTTC

V gene: TRBV6-1
clone size: .
J gene: TRBJ1-1
D gene: .
CDR3 length: 13
CDR3 protein: CASSDRQGTEAFF
CDR3 DNA: TGTGCCAGCAGTGATAGGCAGGGTACTGAAGCTTTCTTT

V gene: TRBV15
clone size: .
J gene: TRBJ1-5
D gene: .
CDR3 length: 12
CDR3 protein: CATSGVLGPQHF
CDR3 DNA: TGTGCCACCAGCGGAGTGCTAGGGCCCCAGCATTTT